The T cell receptor beta chain described here comes from a study of blood T cell repertoires in COVID-19. Study information: Researchers got acute and convalescent COVID-19 samples from the United States, Italy and Spain. PBMCs, B-cell-depleted T cells, or T cells provided the cDNA or gDNA that made up the material.

Generated by immunoSEQ multiplex PCR, the TCRdb table keeps only in-frame clones and is missing some. The sample yields a few hundred thousand clones, 87% seen once. The CDR3 has 16 residues. V lost 5 bases, J lost 4 bases, and 8 bases stayed unmatched. The germline V gene has CDR1 MGHDK and CDR2 SYGVNS. The TCR sequence derives from a woman aged 45-60 years who had recovered from COVID-19. This rearrangement joins TRBV25-1 to TRBJ2-2, with 9 bases aligning to TRBD1. Input material: peripheral blood. The CDR3 bases are TGTGCCAGCAGTAGCCCCGGGACAGGGACCACCGGGGAGCTGTTTTTT. Amino acids: CASSSPGTGTTGELFF.